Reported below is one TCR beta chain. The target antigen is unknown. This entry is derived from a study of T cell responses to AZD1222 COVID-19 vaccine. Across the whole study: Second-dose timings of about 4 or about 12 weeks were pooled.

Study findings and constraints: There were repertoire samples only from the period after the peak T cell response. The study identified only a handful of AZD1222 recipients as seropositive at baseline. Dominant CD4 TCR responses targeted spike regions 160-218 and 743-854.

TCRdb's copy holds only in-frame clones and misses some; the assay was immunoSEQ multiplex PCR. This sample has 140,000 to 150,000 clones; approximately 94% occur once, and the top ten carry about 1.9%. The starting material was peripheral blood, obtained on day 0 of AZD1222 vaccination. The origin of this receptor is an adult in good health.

CDR3 bases: TGCGCCAGCAGATTCGCAGCGGGGGGCCTAGATACGCAGTATTTT. Translating gives CASRFAAGGLDTQYF. The V and J genes are TRBV5-1 and TRBJ2-3; 9 bases align to TRBD2. Trimming took 5 bases from V and 5 from J; bases not matched to a gene: 9. This CDR3 has 15 residues. Germline CDR1 is SGHRS and CDR2 is YFSETQ.